The TCR beta chain under discussion was sequenced for a study of blood T cell repertoires in COVID-19. Those enrolled, adults aged roughly 18 to 95 years, came from about two dozen US areas. Which cohort a participant joined came from the clinical history participants gave. In the authors' methods: The authors estimated nucleated cell counts from reference gene primer amplification. This table comes from immunoSEQ multiplex PCR, and its TCRdb copy is limited to in-frame clones, with some not included. The V and J calls and the clone size are those of that table, but D and trimming were determined from the DNA. The sample holds about 160,000 clones, about 80% seen once. Sequencing used PBMCs or T cells enriched from blood (not recorded which). The sequence was obtained from a woman aged 60 to 75 who had recovered from COVID-19.

CDR3 nucleotides: TGTGCCAGCAGTTCCATGGCAGGCAACACCGGGGAGCTGTTTTTT. Translation: CASSSMAGNTGELFF. The chain carries TRBV27 and TRBJ2-2; D is ambiguous. V lost 4 bases, J lost 2 bases, and 11 bases lay in between. This CDR3 contains 15 residues. Germline-derived CDR1 and CDR2 are MNHEY and SMNVEV (reference sequence).